This TCR beta chain emerged from a study of blood T cell repertoires in COVID-19. Overall study context: Collection of acute and convalescent COVID-19 samples took place in the United States, Italy and Spain. Sample material is recorded as cDNA or gDNA derived from T cells, B-cell-depleted T cells, or PBMCs.

In germline, CDR1 is SGHRS, CDR2 YFSETQ. CDR3 length equals 12 residues. V shed 4 bases and J shed 5 bases, with 9 bases lying between them. Repertoires were generated with immunoSEQ multiplex PCR, while TCRdb's copy carries only in-frame clones and drops some. Found here are some 170,000 clones, under 85% of them singletons; the top ten hold about 3%. The sequencing input was peripheral blood. The clonotype comes from a man between 65 and 85 years old with acute or convalescent COVID-19. This chain links TRBV5-1 with TRBJ2-5; a possible D gene is TRBD1 (5 bases). As DNA, the CDR3 is TGCGCCAGCAGCAAACAGGAGGAGACCCAGTACTTC. Its translation: CASSKQEETQYF.